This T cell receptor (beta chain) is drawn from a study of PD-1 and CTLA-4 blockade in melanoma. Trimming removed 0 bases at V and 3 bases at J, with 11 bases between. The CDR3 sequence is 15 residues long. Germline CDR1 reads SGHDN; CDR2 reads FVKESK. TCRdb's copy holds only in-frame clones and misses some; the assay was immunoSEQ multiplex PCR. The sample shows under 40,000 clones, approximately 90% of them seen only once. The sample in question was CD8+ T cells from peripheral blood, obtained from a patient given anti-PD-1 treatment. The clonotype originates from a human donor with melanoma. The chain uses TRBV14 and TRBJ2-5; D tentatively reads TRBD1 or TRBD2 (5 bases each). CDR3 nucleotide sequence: TGTGCCAGCAGCCAAGATCCGGGGCAGAAAGAGACCCAGTACTTC. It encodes CASSQDPGQKETQYF.